The 27 T cell receptor beta chains below were found in one sample sequenced in a study of shared clonotypes between healthy human individuals. Clones were read by immunoSEQ multiplex PCR, and TCRdb kept only the in-frame ones, dropping some. This sample has under 750,000 clones, with roughly 72% found just once. Sequences were obtained from memory CD4+ T cells sorted from blood. Subset indicated: CD45RA-negative fraction. The receptors come from a woman in her thirties in good health.

CDR3 DNA sequence: TGTGCCAGTAGTATTACAGCTAATCCTCCGGGCTCTGGAAACACCATATATTTT. Protein product: CASSITANPPGSGNTIYF. The rearrangement uses TRBV19 and TRBJ1-3; D call uncertain. Trimming removed 3 bases at V and 0 bases at J, with 18 bases between. The germline gives CDR1 LNHDA, CDR2 SQIVND (reference sequence). There are 18 residues in the CDR3.

The chain combines TRBV5-1 with TRBJ2-3; 14 bases match TRBD2. In germline, CDR1 is SGHRS, CDR2 YFSETQ. The CDR3 sequence is 16 residues long. V was pared by 3 bases and J by 4 bases, with 4 bases of the junction left unmatched. The CDR3 coding sequence is TGCGCCAGCAGCTGGGGGACTAGCGGGAGTTCAGATACGCAGTATTTT. Protein sequence: CASSWGTSGSSDTQYF.

This clone appeared a few times. The rearrangement links TRBV10-1 to TRBJ1-1; D not certain. This CDR3 is 18 amino acids long. V lost 6 bases and J lost 3, with 26 bases in between. Germline-derived CDR1 and CDR2 are WNHNN and SYGVQD (reference sequence). CDR3 sequence: CASSQIGRWGDKDTEAFF. The CDR3 region has the DNA TGCGCCAGCAGCCAAATCGGCAGGTGGGGTGACAAAGACACTGAAGCTTTCTTT.

The V gene is TRBV7-9, the J gene TRBJ1-1; 12 bases are shared with TRBD1. After removal of 5 bases from V and 4 bases from J, the junction contained 8 bases not matched to a gene. The CDR3 runs to 16 residues. Germline loops: CDR1 SEHNR, CDR2 FQNEAQ (reference sequence). This chain's CDR3 is CASSQGTGGRSTEAFF. CDR3 DNA sequence: TGTGCCAGCAGCCAAGGGACAGGGGGCCGCAGCACTGAAGCTTTCTTT.

This clone was found a few times. V gene TRBV5-1 combines with J gene TRBJ1-1; a weak D match, TRBD1 (5 bases). CDR3 length: 13 residues. V gave up 2 bases and J gave up 3 bases, with 8 bases separating them. The germline V gene has CDR1 SGHRS and CDR2 YFSETQ. The CDR3 here is CASSLGADTEAFF. The CDR3 DNA reads as TGCGCCAGCAGCTTAGGGGCGGACACTGAAGCTTTCTTT.

The V call is TRBV19, the J call TRBJ2-1; D may be TRBD2 (6 bases). The CDR3 spans 16 residues. Germline loops: CDR1 LNHDA, CDR2 SQIVND (reference sequence). Trimming took 3 bases from V and 2 from J, leaving 14 bases between them. The CDR3 spells CASSMVLAGPYNEQFF. CDR3 nucleotide sequence: TGTGCCAGTAGTATGGTTCTCGCGGGGCCCTACAATGAGCAGTTCTTC. Supplemented by reference TRBV19 and TRBJ2-1, the full variable domain reads DGGITQSPKYLFRKEGQNVTLSCEQNLNHDAMYWYRQDPGQGLRLIYYSQIVNDFQKGDIAEGYSVSREKKESFPLTVTSAQKNPTAFYLCASSMVLAGPYNEQFFGPGTRLTVL.

The rearrangement joins TRBV5-1 to TRBJ1-2; D unresolved. From germline, CDR1 is SGHRS and CDR2 YFSETQ. Between the trimmed V and J ends, which lost 0 bases and 4 bases, there was a span of 7 bases. The CDR3 is 13 residues long. CDR3 coding DNA: TGCGCCAGCAGCTTGGCCGGGGTCTATGGCTACACCTTC. Translated: CASSLAGVYGYTF.

This sequence joins TRBV5-1 and TRBJ1-1; TRBD1 aligns across 8 bases. The CDR3 extends over 15 amino acids. The V segment lost 4 bases and the J segment 1 base; nucleotides outside the gene matches: 6. CDR1 is SGHRS, CDR2 YFSETQ, per germline. CDR3 sequence reads: CASSRSGTGNTEAFF. CDR3 nucleotide sequence: TGCGCCAGCAGCCGCTCCGGGACAGGGAACACTGAAGCTTTCTTT.

CDR3 DNA sequence: TGTGCCAGCAGTAAGGGGGTAGCGGGAGTCCCTTGGGAGCAGTTCTTC. This gives the protein CASSKGVAGVPWEQFF. The chain is built from TRBV11-3 and TRBJ2-1, with TRBD2 matching 9 bases. This CDR3 is built from 16 residues. Unmatched junction bases numbered 16, after V lost 6 bases and J lost 10 bases. CDR1 and CDR2 from the germline V gene are SGHNT and YENEEA. Based on the CDR3 plus reference TRBV11-3 and TRBJ2-1, the full variable domain is EAGVVQSPRYKIIEKKQPVAFWCNPISGHNTLYWYLQNLGQGPELLIRYENEEAVDDSQLPKDRFSAERLKGVDSTLKIQPAELGDSAVYLCASSKGVAGVPWEQFFGPGTRLTVL.

For this clone: This may be a read error: a much more frequent sequence differs by one nucleotide. This sample includes further DNA sequences coding for the same CDR3. The genes are TRBV5-6 and TRBJ2-7, with TRBD1 identical over 8 bases. The CDR3 is 16 amino acids. Germline CDR1 and CDR2: SGHDT and YYEEEE. The CDR3 sequence is CASSLSRGTGGYEQYF. CDR3 nucleotide sequence: TGTGCTAGCAGCTTATCTCGCGGGACAGGAGGCTACGAGCAGTACTTC.

The chain is built from TRBV4-1 and TRBJ2-7; 14 nucleotides line up with TRBD2. CDR3 length: 19 amino acids. Germline loops: CDR1 MGHRA, CDR2 YSYEKL. J was trimmed by 7 bases and V by 4 bases; bases with no gene match: 18. The CDR3 DNA reads TGCGCCAGCAGCCCAGGTCCCGGACTAGCGGGAGGTGTTGCTATTGAGCAGTACTTC. This gives the protein CASSPGPGLAGGVAIEQYF.

The rearrangement uses TRBV30 and TRBJ2-3, with D possibly TRBD1 on 7 matching bases. Germline V CDR1 and CDR2: GTSNPN, SVGIG (reference sequence). Trimming took 0 bases from V and 5 from J, leaving 18 bases between them. The CDR3 covers 16 residues. CDR3: CAWSVQTTQGGDTQYF. For the CDR3, the DNA is TGTGCCTGGAGTGTACAAACTACCCAGGGGGGAGATACGCAGTATTTT.

The V call is TRBV5-1, the J call TRBJ2-1; D is possibly TRBD1 or TRBD2 (5 bases each). The CDR3 covers 15 residues. Trimming removed 9 bases from V and 2 bases from J, with 18 bases in between. The germline gives CDR1 SGHRS, CDR2 YFSETQ. The DNA for the CDR3 is TGCGCCAACAAGGGGCGGGTAAATACCTACAATGAGCAGTTCTTC. This translates into CANKGRVNTYNEQFF.

The rearrangement uses TRBV19 and TRBJ2-1; the D gene is possibly TRBD1 (5 bases). CDR3 size: 13 residues. Trimming shortened V by 1 base and J by 6 bases, and 7 bases separated the two germline ends. CDR1 and CDR2 (germline): LNHDA, SQIVND (reference sequence). The CDR3 coding sequence is TGTGCCAGTAGTATAGGGGGCCCCAATGAGCAGTTCTTC. Translation gives CASSIGGPNEQFF.

This chain links TRBV7-9 with TRBJ1-2; D is perhaps TRBD1 (5 bases). Germline CDR1 SEHNR, CDR2 FQNEAQ (reference sequence). Trimming cost V 1 base and J 7 bases, with 16 bases left between them. The CDR3 totals 15 residues. DNA for the CDR3: TGTGCCAGCAGCTTAGGCGGCAGGGTGGCCCTTGGCTACACCTTC. Its translation: CASSLGGRVALGYTF.

This sequence joins TRBV6-5 and TRBJ2-1; TRBD2 matches at 8 bases. The V gene's germline CDR1 is MNHEY and CDR2 SVGAGI. The ends lost 6 bases at V and 11 bases at J; junction bases unmatched: 12. CDR3 length: 14 residues. CDR3 bases: TGTGCCAGCAGAGCTCCCTTGAGCGGGAGTCAGCAGTTCTTC. As protein: CASRAPLSGSQQFF.

The chain couples TRBV19 to TRBJ1-5; the D is unclear. Trimming took 6 bases from V and 9 from J, leaving 9 bases between them. The CDR3 loop spans 11 amino acids. CDR1 LNHDA and CDR2 SQIVND come from the germline V gene (reference sequence). The CDR3 DNA is TGTGCCAGTAGGCCGACGGGGCCCCAGCATTTT. Amino acid sequence: CASRPTGPQHF.

The V call is TRBV6-1, the J call TRBJ1-5; D is perhaps TRBD1 (6 bases). The germline V gene encodes CDR1 MNHNS and CDR2 SASEGT. Trimming left V 4 bases short and J 5 bases short, with 15 bases between. The CDR3 is 15 residues long. CDR3 protein: CASSVRGTLDQPQHF. The DNA of the CDR3 is TGTGCCAGCAGTGTTAGGGGGACACTCGATCAGCCCCAGCATTTT.

The chain employs TRBV27 and TRBJ2-1; 12 positions agree with TRBD2. The germline gives CDR1 MNHEY, CDR2 SMNVEV (reference sequence). The V segment lost 6 bases and the J segment 10 bases; nucleotides outside the gene matches: 7. There are 14 residues in the CDR3. This chain's CDR3 is CASRLAGGTREQFF. DNA of the CDR3: TGTGCCAGCAGACTAGCGGGAGGCACCCGGGAGCAGTTCTTC.

As concerns this clone: The identical CDR3 is also encoded by other nucleotide sequences in the sample. The V gene is TRBV4-2, the J gene TRBJ2-5; a possible D gene is TRBD1 (5 bases). Germline V gives CDR1 LGHNA, CDR2 YNFKEQ. Trimming cost V 0 bases and J 3 bases, with 8 bases left between them. The CDR3 is 14 amino acids. This CDR3 is CASSQDTREETQYF. The CDR3 bases are TGTGCCAGCAGCCAAGATACCAGGGAAGAGACCCAGTACTTC.

The chain employs TRBV5-1 and TRBJ1-1; perhaps TRBD1 as D (6 bases). V was clipped by 4 bases and J by 0 bases, with 10 bases between them. Germline V gene sequence: CDR1 SGHRS, CDR2 YFSETQ. The CDR3 spans 14 residues. CDR3 protein: CASSTDSMNTEAFF. The CDR3 DNA reads TGCGCCAGCAGCACGGACAGCATGAACACTGAAGCTTTCTTT.

This clone turned up a few times. The J gene is TRBJ1-5, the V gene TRBV30; 8 bases line up with TRBD1. The CDR3 loop spans 13 amino acids. From germline, CDR1 is GTSNPN and CDR2 SVGIG (reference sequence). Germline trimming cut 1 base from V and 6 bases from J; bases unmatched to any gene: 2. The CDR3 protein is CAWSGTGRQPQHF. DNA for the CDR3: TGTGCCTGGAGTGGGACAGGGCGTCAGCCCCAGCATTTT.

Details on this clone: Other DNA sequences of this sample code for an identical CDR3. The chain recombines TRBV7-3 with TRBJ2-7, with a possible D match to TRBD2 (5 bases). The germline V and J ends were trimmed by 2 bases and 4 bases, with 12 bases remaining between them. This CDR3 is built from 14 residues. Per germline, CDR1 SGHTA and CDR2 FQGTGA. CDR3 coding DNA: TGTGCCAGCAGCTTATCCCCGGGATCGTACGAGCAGTACTTC. Its protein product is CASSLSPGSYEQYF.

The chain recombines TRBV29-1 with TRBJ1-4, with 7 bases lining up with TRBD1. The ends lost 6 bases at V and 2 bases at J; junction bases unmatched: 3. Per germline, CDR1 SQVTM and CDR2 ANQGSEA. The CDR3 loop spans 13 amino acids. The CDR3 DNA sequence: TGCAGCGTAGGGGACAGCACTAATGAAAAACTGTTTTTT. Amino acids: CSVGDSTNEKLFF.

The gene calls are TRBV2 and TRBJ2-2; 12 bases align to TRBD2. There are 17 residues in the CDR3. V lost 3 bases to trimming and J lost 2 bases; unmatched junction nucleotides: 4. The germline V gene encodes CDR1 SNHLY and CDR2 FYNNEI. CDR3 in DNA: TGTGCCAGCAGTGACCCGGGACTAGCGGGCAACACCGGGGAGCTGTTTTTT. Translation: CASSDPGLAGNTGELFF.

This rearrangement joins TRBV7-2 to TRBJ2-2; TRBD2 aligns across 8 bases. The V and J ends lost 3 bases and 4 bases, in that order; junction bases with no gene match: 4. There are 15 residues in the CDR3. CDR1 and CDR2 from the germline V gene are SGHTA and FQGNSA. The CDR3 loop is CASSFGTSGTGELFF. In DNA form, the CDR3 reads TGTGCCAGCAGCTTCGGGACTAGTGGCACCGGGGAGCTGTTTTTT.

The chain uses TRBV5-1 and TRBJ1-1; TRBD1 matches 7 bases. Per the germline V gene, CDR1 is SGHRS and CDR2 is YFSETQ. The CDR3 runs to 16 residues. Trimming removed 0 bases from V and 5 bases from J; junction bases left unmatched: 10. The CDR3 is CASSLAPRGSRTEAFF. CDR3 in DNA: TGCGCCAGCAGCTTGGCACCCAGGGGGAGTAGGACTGAAGCTTTCTTT. The complete variable domain, with remaining parts taken from reference TRBV5-1 and TRBJ1-1, reads KAGVTQTPRYLIKTRGQQVTLSCSPISGHRSVSWYQQTPGQGLQFLFEYFSETQRNKGNFPGRFSGRQFSNSRSEMNVSTLELGDSALYLCASSLAPRGSRTEAFFGQGTRLTVV.